Below are 9 T cell receptor beta chains sequenced from a single sample in a study of monozygotic twins with inflammatory bowel disease. TCRdb reprocessed the 5' RACE reads and stores each CDR3 protein as one record, lacking DNA. The listing contains under 200,000 distinct CDR3 sequences. Sequencing input: blood. All receptors come from a human donor with ulcerative colitis or Crohn's disease, or a healthy co-twin of an affected twin (not recorded which).

The chain joins TRBV5-1 to TRBJ2-1. The CDR3 length is 16 residues. The germline V gene encodes CDR1 SGHRS and CDR2 YFSETQ. The CDR3 region is CASSLGHGSSYNEQFF.

This sequence joins TRBV11-2 and TRBJ1-4; TCRdb outputs TRBD1, but without DNA this stays unchecked. The CDR3 sequence is 15 residues long. CDR1 and CDR2 (germline): SGHAT, FQNNGV. The CDR3 sequence is CASSFGTGIDEKLFF. Full variable domain (rest looked up from reference TRBV11-2 and TRBJ1-4): EAGVAQSPRYKIIEKRQSVAFWCNPISGHATLYWYQQILGQGPKLLIQFQNNGVVDDSQLPKDRFSAERLKGVDSTLKIQPAKLEDSAVYLCASSFGTGIDEKLFFGSGTQLSVL.

The chain couples TRBV25-1 to TRBJ2-7; TCRdb outputs TRBD1, but without DNA this stays unchecked. Germline V lookup: CDR1 MGHDK, CDR2 SYGVNS. The CDR3 is 22 amino acids. The CDR3 loop reads CASSELTPVPGQGMYSSYEQYF.

This chain's CDR3 is CASSSHTGQGPANTGELFF. This rearrangement joins TRBV5-1 to TRBJ2-2; with no DNA, the TCRdb D assignment of TRBD1 cannot be verified. The germline V gene has CDR1 SGHRS and CDR2 YFSETQ. There are 19 residues in the CDR3.

The chain carries TRBV20-1 and TRBJ1-2; TCRdb proposes TRBD1, but this gene call is untestable without DNA. Germline V gene data show CDR1 as DFQATT and CDR2 as SNEGSKA (reference sequence). CDR3 length: 14 amino acids. CDR3 loop: CSARPRDKDYGYTF.

The chain joins TRBV6-1 to TRBJ2-7; lacking DNA, the TRBD1 call made by TCRdb goes unchecked. CDR3 length equals 15 residues. Germline V gene lookup returns CDR1 MNHNS and CDR2 SASEGT. The CDR3 loop reads CASSGAGHPSYEQYF.

This sequence joins TRBV7-9 and TRBJ1-2; TCRdb names TRBD1, which stays unverified in the absence of DNA. CDR1 SEHNR and CDR2 FQNEAQ come from the germline V gene (reference sequence). The length of the CDR3 is 14 residues. The CDR3: CASSPSGTGGGYTF.

The gene calls are TRBV24-1 and TRBJ2-2. This CDR3 spans 16 amino acids. Germline CDR1 reads KGHDR; CDR2 reads SFDVKD. The CDR3: CATSDFVTANTGELFF.

The CDR3 spells CSARVGTSAFEQFF. V and J are TRBV20-1 and TRBJ2-1; TCRdb names TRBD2, which stays unverified in the absence of DNA. Looked up from germline, CDR1 is DFQATT and CDR2 is SNEGSKA (reference sequence). This CDR3 spans 14 amino acids.